Below, 15 T cell receptor beta chains from the same sample are listed, as sequenced in a study of blood T cell repertoires in COVID-19. The data were produced by immunoSEQ multiplex PCR, yet TCRdb's version contains in-frame clones alone and is incomplete. The table shows about 210,000 clones, with approximately 86% occurring only once. Material for sequencing was PBMCs or T cells enriched from blood (not recorded which). These receptors all stem from a man between 18 and 35 years old with acute COVID-19.

The chain is built from TRBV18 and TRBJ2-7; TRBD1 is a possible D gene (5 bases). Germline CDR1 and CDR2: KGHSH and LQKENI. The germline V and J ends were trimmed by 1 base and 3 bases, with 7 bases remaining between them. The CDR3 sequence is 13 residues long. CDR3: CASSPQGYYEQYF. DNA of the CDR3: TGTGCCAGCTCACCACAGGGGTACTACGAGCAGTACTTC.

This clone was observed once. The rearrangement uses TRBV2 and TRBJ2-1; D call uncertain. Looked up from germline, CDR1 is SNHLY and CDR2 is FYNNEI. The CDR3 consists of 13 residues. With 5 bases removed from V and 5 bases from J, the gap between germline ends came to 10 bases. In DNA form, the CDR3 reads TGTGCCAGCAGTTCAAACACGAACAATGAGCAGTTCTTC. This gives the protein CASSSNTNNEQFF.

This chain uses TRBV18 with TRBJ2-7; 12 bases fit TRBD2. With 4 bases clipped from V and 2 bases from J, the junction kept 6 bases outside the gene matches. This CDR3 has 16 residues. Germline V gene lookup returns CDR1 KGHSH and CDR2 LQKENI. The CDR3 DNA follows: TGTGCCAGCTCACAACTAGCGGGAGGCTCCACCTACGAGCAGTACTTC. Amino acids: CASSQLAGGSTYEQYF.

The genes are TRBV3-1 (or the pseudogene TRBV3-2) and TRBJ1-5; 7 bases match TRBD1. Germline lookup yields CDR1 LGHDT and CDR2 YNNKEL (reference sequence). CDR3 length: 14 residues. Trimming took 0 bases from V and 15 from J; bases not matched to a gene: 11. CDR3: CASSQDRGDSQPHF. The DNA of the CDR3 is TGTGCCAGCAGCCAAGATCGTGGGGACAGCCAGCCGCATTTT.

The J gene is TRBJ2-7, the V gene TRBV7-8; D might be TRBD2 (7 bases). Germline CDR1 and CDR2: SGHVS and FQNEAQ. The CDR3 sequence is 15 residues long. Trimming shortened V by 3 bases and J by 1 base, and 13 bases separated the two germline ends. CDR3 in amino acids: CASSFSRGGSYEQYF. CDR3 bases: TGTGCCAGCAGCTTTAGTAGGGGGGGGTCCTACGAGCAGTACTTC.

The CDR3 DNA reads TGTGCCACTCACCCGACAGGGCTGAGGGGCTACACCTTC. Translated: CATHPTGLRGYTF. The J gene is TRBJ1-2, the V gene TRBV12-3 or TRBV12-4, with 7 bases identical to TRBD1. With 10 bases clipped from V and 8 bases from J, the junction kept 13 bases outside the gene matches. CDR3 length: 13 amino acids.

This clone was counted between two and nine times. CDR3 residues: CASNSMTGDHSPLHF. DNA of the CDR3: TGTGCCAGCAACTCCATGACAGGGGATCATTCACCCCTCCACTTT. This sequence joins TRBV28 and TRBJ1-6; TRBD1 matches 8 bases. In germline, CDR1 is MDHEN, CDR2 SYDVKM. CDR3 length: 15 residues. The J segment lost 8 bases and the V segment lost 7 bases, leaving 10 bases of the junction unmatched.

This rearrangement joins TRBV28 to TRBJ1-5; tentatively, D is TRBD1 (6 bases). In germline, CDR1 is MDHEN, CDR2 SYDVKM. The CDR3 spans 16 residues. V was trimmed by 5 bases and J by 5 bases, leaving 19 bases between them. The CDR3 coding sequence is TGTGCCAGCAGTCCCCTTTACAGGGCCGTCGATCAGCCCCAGCATTTT. This encodes CASSPLYRAVDQPQHF.

This chain links TRBV4-1 with TRBJ2-2; 9 nucleotides match TRBD1. V was clipped by 1 base and J by 5 bases; unmatched bases: 2. Germline V gene data show CDR1 as MGHRA and CDR2 as YSYEKL. There are 15 residues in the CDR3. As DNA, the CDR3 is TGCGCCAGCAGCCAAGCGGGACAGGGAACCGGGGAGCTGTTTTTT. It is translated as CASSQAGQGTGELFF.

This chain links TRBV19 with TRBJ2-1; no clear D. In germline, CDR1 is LNHDA, CDR2 SQIVND (reference sequence). CDR3 length equals 13 residues. Trimming pared 3 bases from V and 9 bases from J, leaving 12 bases between. The CDR3 region is CASSMGLTIEQFF. The CDR3 DNA reads as TGTGCCAGTAGTATGGGCCTGACAATTGAGCAGTTCTTC.

This chain links TRBV18 with TRBJ2-1; perhaps TRBD2 as D (5 bases). The germline gives CDR1 KGHSH, CDR2 LQKENI. The CDR3 totals 16 residues. The V and J ends lost 0 bases and 7 bases respectively, with 16 bases between them. The CDR3 spells CASSPPGGPTQNEQFF. The CDR3 DNA reads as TGTGCCAGCTCACCACCGGGCGGGCCAACTCAGAATGAGCAGTTCTTC.

On this clone itself: A read error may produce the germline difference seen at one junction end. J is TRBJ1-5 and V is TRBV7-8; D gene uncertain. The CDR3 is made up of 13 amino acids. CDR1 and CDR2 (germline): SGHVS, FQNEAQ. Here the CDR3 DNA reads TGTGCCAGCAGTTTAGGGAACAGTCAGCCCCAGCATTTT. Encoded protein: CASSLGNSQPQHF.

The chain joins TRBV27 to TRBJ2-7, with 10 bases lining up with TRBD2. V was pared by 5 bases and J by 5 bases, with 6 bases of the junction left unmatched. The CDR3 contains 14 residues. Germline V CDR1 and CDR2: MNHEY, SMNVEV (reference sequence). DNA for the CDR3: TGTGCCAGCAGTCCTAGCGGGAGAATCAACGAGCAGTACTTC. Its protein is CASSPSGRINEQYF.

The V gene is TRBV7-2, the J gene TRBJ1-2, with 8 bases lining up with TRBD1. V lost 5 bases, J lost 2 bases, and 10 bases stayed unmatched. Per germline, CDR1 SGHTA and CDR2 FQGNSA. The CDR3 spans 16 residues. CDR3 DNA sequence: TGTGCCAGCAGCCCGATTGGACAGGGCGGAAACTATGGCTACACCTTC. The encoded protein is CASSPIGQGGNYGYTF.

The chain is built from TRBV10-1 and TRBJ2-5, with D tentatively TRBD1 (6 bases). CDR3 length: 17 residues. In germline, CDR1 is WNHNN, CDR2 SYGVQD (reference sequence). Trimming pared 2 bases from V and 5 bases from J, leaving 21 bases between. The CDR3 loop reads CASSEGSVTLQGETQYF. Written as DNA, the CDR3 is TGCGCCAGCAGTGAGGGTTCTGTCACACTCCAGGGGGAGACCCAGTACTTC.